The 5 T cell receptor beta chains below were found in one sample sequenced in a study of cytomegalovirus exposure and HLA in healthy donors. Assay: immunoSEQ multiplex PCR; the TCRdb copy retains only in-frame clones and omits some. The repertoire has 250,000 or so clones, around nine tenths of them found once; the top ten carry 2.6%. The sample taken for sequencing was PBMCs. The receptors come from a man in his late teens or twenties in good health and CMV-seronegative.

The chain carries TRBV29-1 and TRBJ2-1, with 14 bases fitting TRBD2. CDR1 is SQVTM and CDR2 is ANQGSEA in the germline V gene. Unmatched junction bases numbered 11, after V lost 7 bases and J lost 6 bases. This CDR3 region has 16 residues. The CDR3 is CSADGPTSGRANEQFF. For the CDR3, the DNA is TGCAGCGCTGATGGACCGACTAGCGGGAGGGCCAATGAGCAGTTCTTC.

The V gene is TRBV5-1, the J gene TRBJ2-3, with D perhaps matching TRBD2 (6 bases). Between the trimmed V and J ends, which lost 3 bases and 1 base, there was a span of 6 bases. The CDR3 is 13 residues long. CDR1 is SGHRS and CDR2 is YFSETQ in the germline V gene. CDR3 loop: CASSSGGTDTQYF. CDR3 DNA sequence: TGCGCCAGCAGCTCGGGGGGCACAGATACGCAGTATTTT.

The chain has TRBV9 and TRBJ2-2; 8 bases map to TRBD2. CDR3 length: 18 amino acids. Unmatched junction bases numbered 13, after V lost 3 bases and J lost 3 bases. The germline CDR1 and CDR2 sequences are SGDLS and YYNGEE. The CDR3 loop is CASSDPVSVREDTGELFF. DNA of the CDR3: TGTGCCAGCAGCGACCCTGTCTCGGTGCGGGAGGACACCGGGGAGCTGTTTTTT. Full variable domain (remainder filled in from reference TRBV9 and TRBJ2-2): DSGVTQTPKHLITATGQRVTLRCSPRSGDLSVYWYQQSLDQGLQFLIQYYNGEERAKGNILERFSAQQFPDLHSELNLSSLELGDSALYFCASSDPVSVREDTGELFFGEGSRLTVL.

The V call is TRBV4-2, the J call TRBJ2-7; 7 bases are a match to TRBD1. CDR1 LGHNA and CDR2 YNFKEQ come from the germline V gene. The CDR3 runs to 14 residues. Trimming removed 1 base from V and 7 bases from J; junction bases left unmatched: 7. The CDR3 sequence is CASSQGYRGLEQYF. Here the CDR3 DNA reads TGTGCCAGCAGCCAAGGGTACAGGGGTTTAGAGCAGTACTTC.

The rearrangement uses TRBV18 and TRBJ1-4, with D uncertain. CDR1 is KGHSH and CDR2 is LQKENI in the germline V gene. The CDR3 is 16 residues long. V was trimmed by 6 bases and J by 6 bases, leaving 20 bases between them. DNA of the CDR3: TGTGCCAGCTCCCAATACGCCCCGGGTGCGGATGAAAAACTGTTTTTT. Translation gives CASSQYAPGADEKLFF.